This TCR beta chain was sequenced during a study of T cell changes during pregnancy in multiple sclerosis. The trim removed 5 bases at V and 8 bases at J, leaving 12 bases unmatched. There are 15 residues in the CDR3. Germline V gives CDR1 SEHNR, CDR2 FQNEAQ (reference sequence). Sequenced by immunoSEQ multiplex PCR; TCRdb stores in-frame clones only, minus some. The data show 75,000 to 95,000 clones, around 90% seen once. Specimen: peripheral blood, collected in the first trimester of pregnancy. The TCR sequence derives from a female donor with multiple sclerosis, enrolled in a pregnancy study. The gene calls are TRBV7-9 and TRBJ2-7; 10 nucleotides agree with TRBD1. In DNA form, the CDR3 reads TGTGCCAGCAGCCAGACACCGGACAGGGGGGCAAAGCAGTACTTC. This translates into CASSQTPDRGAKQYF.